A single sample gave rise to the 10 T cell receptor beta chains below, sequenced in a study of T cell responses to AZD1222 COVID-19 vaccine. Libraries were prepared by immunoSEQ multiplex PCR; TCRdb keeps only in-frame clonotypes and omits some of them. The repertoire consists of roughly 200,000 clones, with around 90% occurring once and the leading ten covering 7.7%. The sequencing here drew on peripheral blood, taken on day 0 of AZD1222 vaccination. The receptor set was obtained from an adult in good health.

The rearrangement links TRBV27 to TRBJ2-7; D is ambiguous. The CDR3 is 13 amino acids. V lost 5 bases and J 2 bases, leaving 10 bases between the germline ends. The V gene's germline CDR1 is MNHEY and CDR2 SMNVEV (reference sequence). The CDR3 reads CASSLMAPYEQYF. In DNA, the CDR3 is TGTGCCAGCAGTCTAATGGCCCCCTACGAGCAGTACTTC.

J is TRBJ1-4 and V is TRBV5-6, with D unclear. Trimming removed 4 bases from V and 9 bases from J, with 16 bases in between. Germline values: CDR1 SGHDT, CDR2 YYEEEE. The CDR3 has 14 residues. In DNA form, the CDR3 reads TGTGCCAGCAGCCCCTTGGGGTCAAGGAAAAAACTGTTTTTT. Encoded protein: CASSPLGSRKKLFF.

The CDR3 nucleotides are TGTGCCAGCTCAATGGACGGGACACCAAACTATGGCTACACCTTC. It codes for CASSMDGTPNYGYTF. The chain is built from TRBV18 and TRBJ1-2; D may be TRBD1 (6 bases). This CDR3 has 15 amino acids. The germline V and J ends were trimmed by 5 bases and 2 bases, with 15 bases remaining between them. Germline V gives CDR1 KGHSH, CDR2 LQKENI.

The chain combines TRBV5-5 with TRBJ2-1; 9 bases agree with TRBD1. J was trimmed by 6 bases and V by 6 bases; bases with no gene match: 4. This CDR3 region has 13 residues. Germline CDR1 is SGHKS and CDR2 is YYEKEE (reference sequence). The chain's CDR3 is CASNRQGVNEQFF. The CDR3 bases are TGTGCCAGCAATCGACAGGGGGTCAATGAGCAGTTCTTC.

The CDR3 sequence: CASSAEGGDTQYF. For the CDR3, the DNA is TGTGCCAGCAGTGCGGAGGGGGGAGATACGCAGTATTTT. The chain uses TRBV2 and TRBJ2-3, with D perhaps matching TRBD1 or TRBD2 (6 bases each). Looked up from germline, CDR1 is SNHLY and CDR2 is FYNNEI. The CDR3 extends over 13 amino acids. Trimming took 4 bases from V and 5 from J, leaving 10 bases between them.

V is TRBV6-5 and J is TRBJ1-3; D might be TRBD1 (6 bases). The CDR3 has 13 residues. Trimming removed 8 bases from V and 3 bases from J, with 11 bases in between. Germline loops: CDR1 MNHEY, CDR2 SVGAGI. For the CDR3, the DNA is TGTGCCAGCGCGGCAGGGGTTGGAAACACCATATATTTT. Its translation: CASAAGVGNTIYF.

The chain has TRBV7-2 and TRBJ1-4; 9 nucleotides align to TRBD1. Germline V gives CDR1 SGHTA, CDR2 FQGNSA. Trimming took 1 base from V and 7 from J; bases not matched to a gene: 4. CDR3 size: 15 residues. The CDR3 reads CASSLGTGEFEKLFF. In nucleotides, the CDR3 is TGTGCCAGCAGCTTAGGGACAGGGGAGTTTGAAAAACTGTTTTTT.

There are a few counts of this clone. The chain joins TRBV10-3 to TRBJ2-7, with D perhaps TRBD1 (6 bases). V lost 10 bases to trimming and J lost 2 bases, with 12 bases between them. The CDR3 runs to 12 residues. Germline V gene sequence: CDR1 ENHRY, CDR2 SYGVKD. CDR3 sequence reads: CATGTGTYEQYF. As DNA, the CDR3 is TGTGCCACCGGCACAGGGACCTACGAGCAGTACTTC.

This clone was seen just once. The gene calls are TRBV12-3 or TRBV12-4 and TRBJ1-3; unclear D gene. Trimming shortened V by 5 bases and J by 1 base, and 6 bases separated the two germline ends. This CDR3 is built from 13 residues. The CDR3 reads CASSTRSGNTIYF. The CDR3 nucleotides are TGTGCCAGCAGTACCAGGTCTGGAAACACCATATATTTT.

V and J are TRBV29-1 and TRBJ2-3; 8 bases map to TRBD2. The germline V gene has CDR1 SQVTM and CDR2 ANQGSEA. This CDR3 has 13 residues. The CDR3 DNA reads TGCAGTGCGGGGGGACTGTTCACAGATACGCAGTATTTT. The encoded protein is CSAGGLFTDTQYF.